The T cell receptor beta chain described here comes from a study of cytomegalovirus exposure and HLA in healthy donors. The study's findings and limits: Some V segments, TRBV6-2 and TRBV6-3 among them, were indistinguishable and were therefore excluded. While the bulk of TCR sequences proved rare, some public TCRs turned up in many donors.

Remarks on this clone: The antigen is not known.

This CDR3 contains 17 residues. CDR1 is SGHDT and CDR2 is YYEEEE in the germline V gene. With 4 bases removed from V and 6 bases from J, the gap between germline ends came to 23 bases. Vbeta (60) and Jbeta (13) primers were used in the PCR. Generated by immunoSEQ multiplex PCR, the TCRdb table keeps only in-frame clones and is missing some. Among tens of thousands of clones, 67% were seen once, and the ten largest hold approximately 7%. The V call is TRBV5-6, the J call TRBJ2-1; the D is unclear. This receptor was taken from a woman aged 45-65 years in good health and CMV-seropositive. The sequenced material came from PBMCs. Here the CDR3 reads CASSPFSRRRSLNEQFF. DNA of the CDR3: TGTGCCAGCAGCCCCTTCTCCAGAAGGCGGTCTCTCAATGAGCAGTTCTTC.